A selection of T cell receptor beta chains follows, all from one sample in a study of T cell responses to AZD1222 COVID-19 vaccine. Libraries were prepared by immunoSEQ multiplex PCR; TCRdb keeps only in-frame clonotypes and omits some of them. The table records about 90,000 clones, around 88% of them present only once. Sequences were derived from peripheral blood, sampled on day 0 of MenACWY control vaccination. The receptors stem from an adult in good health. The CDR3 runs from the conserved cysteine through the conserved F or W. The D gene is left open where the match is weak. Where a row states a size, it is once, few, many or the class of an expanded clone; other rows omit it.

TGTGCCAGCAGTGGAGAGAACGTCTATAATTCACCCCTCCACTTT	CASSGENVYNSPLHF	.	TRBJ1-6	.	TRBV2
TGTGCCAGCAGCTCCCGGTCATCGGTGGTCGATGAGCAGTTCTTC	CASSSRSSVVDEQFF	.	TRBJ2-1	.	TRBV2
TGTGCCAGCAGCGGGGCTTCTAACTATGGCTACACCTTC	CASSGASNYGYTF	.	TRBJ1-2	.	TRBV5-4
TGCGCCAGCAGCTCTCGAGACCAAGAGACCCAGTACTTC	CASSSRDQETQYF	.	TRBJ2-5	.	TRBV5-1
TGTGCTAGTGGTTCTGGAAACACCATATATTTT	CASGSGNTIYF	.	TRBJ1-3	few	TRBV12-5
TGCGCCAGCAGCTCACCGGGACAGGTTGATGGCTACACCTTC	CASSSPGQVDGYTF	TRBD1	TRBJ1-2	.	TRBV5-1
TGTGCCAGTAGTCCCGAGTGGAGGAACTCACCCCTCCACTTT	CASSPEWRNSPLHF	.	TRBJ1-6	.	TRBV19
TGTGCCAGCAGTCCGGTTTTAGGCTACGAGCAGTACTTC	CASSPVLGYEQYF	.	TRBJ2-7	.	TRBV6-6
TGTGCCAGTGGGAAGGGCAGCACCTATAGCAATCAGCCCCAGCATTTT	CASGKGSTYSNQPQHF	.	TRBJ1-5	.	TRBV19
TGTGCCAGCAGTTCCCAGGGGGTCAGGACCCAGTACTTC	CASSSQGVRTQYF	TRBD1	TRBJ2-5	.	TRBV12-3/TRBV12-4
TGTGCCAGCAGTCCGGACAGGGGAAACTCTGGAAACACCATATATTTT	CASSPDRGNSGNTIYF	TRBD1	TRBJ1-3	.	TRBV28
TGTGCCATCAGTGAGTCATCCCACAGGGAAAATTCACCCCTCCACTTT	CAISESSHRENSPLHF	.	TRBJ1-6	.	TRBV10-3
TGTGCCAGCAGTTTATCTAAGGACCTCACAGATACGCAGTATTTT	CASSLSKDLTDTQYF	.	TRBJ2-3	.	TRBV28
TGTGCCAGCAGTTCGCCGTCGGGGAACACTGAAGCTTTCTTT	CASSSPSGNTEAFF	.	TRBJ1-1	.	TRBV6-5
TGTGCCAGCAGTTACTCGATATCAGGGGTAAATGGCTACACCTTC	CASSYSISGVNGYTF	.	TRBJ1-2	.	TRBV6-2/TRBV6-3
TGTGCCAGCAGCCAAGAGCTCAGGGTTTCACCCCTCCACTTT	CASSQELRVSPLHF	.	TRBJ1-6	.	TRBV3-1/TRBV3-2
TGTGCCAGTAGACAGGGTACCTACGAGCAGTACTTC	CASRQGTYEQYF	TRBD1	TRBJ2-7	.	TRBV28
TGTGCCAGCAGATCGGACAGGGGAGATACGCAGTATTTT	CASRSDRGDTQYF	TRBD1	TRBJ2-3	.	TRBV5-5
TGCGCCACCAGGCCGGGACAGGGTTACACTGAAGCTTTCTTT	CATRPGQGYTEAFF	TRBD1	TRBJ1-1	.	TRBV4-1
TGCGCCAGCAGTGGCGGCATGAACACTGAAGCTTTCTTT	CASSGGMNTEAFF	.	TRBJ1-1	.	TRBV10-2
TGTGCCAGCAGCCAAATAGGCAGCCTCGCCGCCACTGAAGCTTTCTTT	CASSQIGSLAATEAFF	.	TRBJ1-1	.	TRBV14
TGTGCCAGCAGCCTAAACCCGGACCGAAACACCGGGGAGCTGTTTTTT	CASSLNPDRNTGELFF	.	TRBJ2-2	.	TRBV7-2
TGTGCCTGGAGTATCGGCCGGGGAGGCTATGGCTACACCTTC	CAWSIGRGGYGYTF	.	TRBJ1-2	.	TRBV30
TGTGCCATCAGTGAGACAAACTCCTACGAGCAGTACTTC	CAISETNSYEQYF	.	TRBJ2-7	few	TRBV10-3
TGTGCCAGCGTGGGACAGGGTGGCAATCAGCCCCAGCATTTT	CASVGQGGNQPQHF	TRBD1	TRBJ1-5	.	TRBV19
TGTGCCAGCAGTGAAGCTGGATACTCTGGAAACACCATATATTTT	CASSEAGYSGNTIYF	.	TRBJ1-3	.	TRBV6-1
TGTGCCAGCAGCGTAGATTTGGGTGGACCCCAGCATTTT	CASSVDLGGPQHF	.	TRBJ1-5	.	TRBV9
TGTGCCAGCAGTGACAGGGTCGGCGGGGAGCTGTTTTTT	CASSDRVGGELFF	TRBD1	TRBJ2-2	.	TRBV6-6
TGCGCCAGCAGCCCGGGAGGGGGTCTTAACACTGAAGCTTTCTTT	CASSPGGGLNTEAFF	.	TRBJ1-1	.	TRBV5-1
TGTGCCAGCAGCCGGGGGACAGGGGTCTATAATTCACCCCTCCACTTT	CASSRGTGVYNSPLHF	TRBD1	TRBJ1-6	.	TRBV3-1/TRBV3-2
TGTGCCAGTAGACCGGGACAGGGAAGTTGGAGCACCGGGGAGCTGTTTTTT	CASRPGQGSWSTGELFF	TRBD1	TRBJ2-2	.	TRBV19
TGTGCCAGCGAGACAAGCCCCTACAATGAGCAGTTCTTC	CASETSPYNEQFF	.	TRBJ2-1	.	TRBV28
TGCGCCAGCAGCTCGACCCCTGGACAGGGCGGGAAAGATACGCAGTATTTT	CASSSTPGQGGKDTQYF	TRBD1	TRBJ2-3	.	TRBV5-1
TGTGCTAGTGGTTTGGGAAGGTCCTACGAGCAGTACTTC	CASGLGRSYEQYF	.	TRBJ2-7	few	TRBV12-5
TGTGCCAGCAATTCAAGATCCGGGACAGGGGATCAGCCCCAGCATTTT	CASNSRSGTGDQPQHF	TRBD1	TRBJ1-5	.	TRBV6-6
TGTGCCAGCAGTTTAGCGCAGACAGGGATAGCTTTCTTT	CASSLAQTGIAFF	TRBD1	TRBJ1-1	few	TRBV12-3/TRBV12-4
TGTGCCAGCAGTTACTCGCTCTGGGGGCAAGAGACCCAGTACTTC	CASSYSLWGQETQYF	.	TRBJ2-5	.	TRBV6-6
TGTGCCAGCAGCTTAGCGGCAGGGGGAAGGTCACCCCTCCACTTT	CASSLAAGGRSPLHF	TRBD1	TRBJ1-6	.	TRBV7-2
TGTGCCAGCAGCTTAAGTAGGGGGACAGGTGGAAAGAATGAGCAGTTCTTC	CASSLSRGTGGKNEQFF	TRBD1	TRBJ2-1	.	TRBV5-4
TGCGCCAGCAGCCAAGTCCTGGCGGCCCGAAGCACAGATACGCAGTATTTT	CASSQVLAARSTDTQYF	.	TRBJ2-3	.	TRBV4-1
TGTGCCAGCAGTTACTCTGGGGTTAGCCATGGCTACACCTTC	CASSYSGVSHGYTF	.	TRBJ1-2	.	TRBV6-2/TRBV6-3
TGTGCCGGCGGACCGGGACAGGGGAATGAAAAACTGTTTTTT	CAGGPGQGNEKLFF	TRBD1	TRBJ1-4	.	TRBV6-5
TGCAGTGCTAGTCCCCGAGACAGGGGCTATTACGAGCAGTACTTC	CSASPRDRGYYEQYF	TRBD1	TRBJ2-7	.	TRBV20-1
TGTGCCAGCAGTTCACCGACAGGGGCGAACACTGAAGCTTTCTTT	CASSSPTGANTEAFF	TRBD1	TRBJ1-1	.	TRBV28
TGTGCCAGCAGCTCGCGAGGAGGGAACTATGGCTACACCTTC	CASSSRGGNYGYTF	.	TRBJ1-2	few	TRBV14